Listed here is a single T cell receptor (beta chain). This CDR3 region has 13 residues. V was clipped by 9 bases and J by 5 bases; unmatched bases: 4. CDR1 SNHLY and CDR2 FYNNEI come from the germline V gene. These data are taken from a study of graft-versus-host responses after intestinal transplantation. The assay was immunoSEQ multiplex PCR, and TCRdb's table has in-frame clones only and misses some. The sample carries 62,000 or so clones, 70% to 90% recorded once. The receptor was derived from a human patient who received an intestinal transplant, so some T cells may come from the graft donor. The sample was PBMCs, taken 26 days after transplant. V is TRBV2 and J is TRBJ1-6; 7 bases fit TRBD1. This chain's CDR3 is CASLQGNNSPLHF. CDR3 nucleotide sequence: TGTGCCAGTCTACAGGGGAATAATTCACCCCTCCACTTT.